This TCR beta chain was sequenced during a study of control samples from healthy donors and cancer patients. Profiled with immunoSEQ multiplex PCR; TCRdb holds only in-frame clones, not every one. The table shows some 82,000 clones, with 80% to 90% occurring only once. The V end was cut by 0 bases, the J end by 0 bases, with 10 bases between. The CDR3 has 16 residues. The V gene's germline CDR1 is LGHNA and CDR2 YSLEER. The chain recombines TRBV4-3 with TRBJ2-3, with a tentative D call TRBD2 (5 bases). Sequencing was performed on blood. The origin of this receptor is a man aged 45 to 65 in good health. The CDR3 region is CASSQEGGLSTDTQYF. The CDR3 bases are TGCGCCAGCAGCCAAGAGGGCGGGCTTAGCACAGATACGCAGTATTTT.